Sequencing of this TCR beta chain was carried out in a study of neurological immune-mediated disorders. This CDR3 contains 13 residues. Looked up from germline, CDR1 is DFQATT and CDR2 is SNEGSKA (reference sequence). Trimming removed 6 bases from V and 4 bases from J; junction bases left unmatched: 5. The time point here: longitudinal time-point 2. Libraries used 2 million unsorted PBMCs kept frozen in RNAlater. This clonotype showed up just a few times. TCRdb independently ran MiXCR on the 5' RACE reads; one entry per CDR3 protein. This table holds fewer than 60,000 distinct CDR3 sequences, about an eighth found once.

The chain links TRBV20-1 to TRBJ1-2; 10 bases map to TRBD1. This TCR derives from a male donor with HTLV-1-associated myelopathy (HAM/TSP). Sequencing was performed on PBMCs. As DNA, the CDR3 is TGCAGTGCCAGGGACAGGGGAACCTATGGCTACACCTTC. Translating it yields CSARDRGTYGYTF.